The 20 T cell receptor beta chains below all came from one sample that was sequenced in a study of T cell repertoires in cytomegalovirus infection (dated by TCRdb to between 2018 and 2021). For sequencing, an Illumina HiSeq 1500 was employed. The raw public reads went through TCRdb reprocessing: fastp at Q25, MiXCR clone calling, in-frame beta chains kept. Rows matching on CDR3 protein sequence are summarized as one entry with the most common DNA and genes. Counted in this sample were 400,000 or so distinct CDR3 sequences; about a sixth of them appeared once. The ten top clones hold 7.5% to 9.5% of the sample. The specimen sequenced was PBMCs. The source is a human donor in good health (CMV status not recorded). Some clones in this sample may be carry-over from other donors' samples.

This clonotype was recorded a few times. The V and J genes are TRBV10-3 and TRBJ2-5; D gene ambiguous. The V end lost 3 bases, the J end lost 5 bases, and 16 bases lay between the germline ends. The CDR3 is 15 residues long. Germline assignment: CDR1 ENHRY and CDR2 SYGVKD. The CDR3 is CAISEGNSMTETQYF. The CDR3 DNA sequence: TGTGCCATCAGTGAAGGTAATAGCATGACGGAGACCCAGTACTTC.

This clonotype was recorded many times. This rearrangement joins TRBV7-2 to TRBJ2-7; 9 bases map to TRBD2. From germline, CDR1 is SGHTA and CDR2 FQGNSA. V was clipped by 5 bases and J by 4 bases; unmatched bases: 6. The CDR3 runs to 14 residues. DNA of the CDR3: TGTGCCAGCAGCCCCGACAGCGGGGGGTACGAGCAGTACTTC. It codes for CASSPDSGGYEQYF.

In this sample, this clonotype turned up many times. The rearrangement joins TRBV10-3 to TRBJ2-1; 8 bases are a match to TRBD2. The CDR3 has 12 amino acids. Germline V gives CDR1 ENHRY, CDR2 SYGVKD. V gave up 11 bases and J gave up 8 bases; unmatched junction bases: 8. CDR3 in DNA: TGTGCCTCCGGGGGGGCAGGTTATGAGCAGTTCTTC. Its protein is CASGGAGYEQFF.

This clonotype showed up just a few times. This chain connects TRBV18 to TRBJ1-2; no reliable D call. In germline, CDR1 is KGHSH, CDR2 LQKENI. V was trimmed by 2 bases and J by 12 bases, leaving 13 bases between them. The CDR3 length is 12 residues. CDR3 loop: CASSPETLSHTF. CDR3 sequence (DNA): TGTGCCAGCTCACCAGAGACCCTTTCCCACACCTTC.

This clonotype has more than one count but fewer than ten. This rearrangement joins TRBV4-1 to TRBJ2-7, with 7 bases identical to TRBD2. CDR1 and CDR2 from the germline V gene are MGHRA and YSYEKL. V shed 4 bases, J shed 3 bases, and the junction held 12 bases outside the gene matches. The CDR3 contains 16 residues. CDR3 in amino acids: CASSPPGKRGYYEQYF. CDR3 sequence (DNA): TGCGCCAGCAGCCCGCCAGGCAAGCGGGGTTACTACGAGCAGTACTTC.

This clonotype came up a few times. The chain links TRBV28 to TRBJ2-7; D is uncertain. Germline V lookup: CDR1 MDHEN, CDR2 SYDVKM. Deletions cut 6 bases from V and 0 bases from J, with 6 bases between. CDR3 size: 12 residues. DNA of the CDR3: TGTGCCAGCAGATCCCCCTCCTACGAGCAGTACTTC. This gives the protein CASRSPSYEQYF.

This clonotype was seen only a few times. The rearrangement joins TRBV7-2 to TRBJ2-3; the D is unclear. The CDR3 contains 13 residues. Germline V lookup: CDR1 SGHTA, CDR2 FQGNSA. V was trimmed by 5 bases and J by 8 bases, leaving 14 bases between them. CDR3: CASSQPQAGTQYF. In DNA form, the CDR3 reads TGTGCCAGCAGCCAACCTCAGGCTGGTACGCAGTATTTT.

At least ten counts were recorded for this clonotype. V and J are TRBV6-1 and TRBJ1-2; tentative D call: TRBD1 (5 bases). CDR3 length equals 15 residues. V gave up 5 bases and J gave up 2 bases, with 15 bases separating them. Germline V gene sequence: CDR1 MNHNS, CDR2 SASEGT. CDR3 in DNA: TGTGCCAGCAGTTCCCCTGGGACGGGGAACTATGGCTACACCTTC. Encoded protein: CASSSPGTGNYGYTF.

CDR3: CASSLGEGPYEQYF. In DNA form, the CDR3 reads TGTGCCAGCAGCTTAGGGGAGGGACCTTACGAGCAGTACTTC. The chain recombines TRBV7-6 with TRBJ2-7, with 7 bases aligning to TRBD2. Germline trimming cut 1 base from V and 4 bases from J; bases unmatched to any gene: 4. The length of the CDR3 is 14 residues. Germline-derived CDR1 and CDR2 are SGHVS and FNYEAQ.

The chain carries TRBV6-5 and TRBJ1-3, with D maybe TRBD1 (5 bases). Germline values: CDR1 MNHEY, CDR2 SVGAGI. The CDR3 is 15 amino acids. Trimming cost V 6 bases and J 0 bases, with 12 bases left between them. CDR3 sequence reads: CASSMTVISGNTIYF. The CDR3 bases are TGTGCCAGCAGCATGACAGTGATCTCTGGAAACACCATATATTTT.

This clonotype was seen only a few times. CDR3 amino acids: CASSIALYSNQPQHF. CDR3 nucleotides: TGTGCCAGTAGTATAGCCTTATATAGCAATCAGCCCCAGCATTTT. The chain has TRBV19 and TRBJ1-5; unclear D gene. The CDR3 runs to 15 residues. The germline V gene has CDR1 LNHDA and CDR2 SQIVND (reference sequence). V dropped 1 base and J dropped 0 bases, with 7 bases sitting between them.

J is TRBJ2-7 and V is TRBV5-1, with 9 bases aligning to TRBD2. V shed 0 bases and J 7 bases; nucleotides not matched to a gene: 11. Germline loops: CDR1 SGHRS, CDR2 YFSETQ. The length of the CDR3 is 16 residues. Here the CDR3 reads CASSLAGSSGMEEQYF. The CDR3 DNA sequence: TGCGCCAGCAGCTTGGCCGGGTCTAGCGGGATGGAAGAGCAGTACTTC.

This clonotype was seen at least ten times. This chain uses TRBV7-2 with TRBJ2-1, with a tentative D call TRBD2 (6 bases). Trimming removed 9 bases at V and 4 bases at J, with 10 bases between. The CDR3 is made up of 12 amino acids. Per the germline V gene, CDR1 is SGHTA and CDR2 is FQGNSA. The CDR3, as DNA: TGTGCCAGTGGGGGGAAGTACAATGAGCAGTTCTTC. Its translation is CASGGKYNEQFF.

The V gene is TRBV18, the J gene TRBJ2-1; tentatively, D is TRBD1 (6 bases). V was pared by 3 bases and J by 5 bases, with 14 bases between. Germline V lookup: CDR1 KGHSH, CDR2 LQKENI. There are 15 residues in the CDR3. The CDR3 sequence: CASSPAQGWDNEQFF. The CDR3 DNA reads TGTGCCAGCTCACCCGCTCAGGGGTGGGACAATGAGCAGTTCTTC.

The chain is built from TRBV29-1 and TRBJ2-7; TRBD2 matches at 10 bases. The junction had 8 bases not matched to a gene; V was cut back by 4 bases and J by 5 bases. From germline, CDR1 is SQVTM and CDR2 ANQGSEA. The CDR3 consists of 14 residues. CDR3 region: CSVVKREGTNEQYF. The CDR3 DNA reads TGCAGCGTTGTAAAGCGGGAGGGCACCAACGAGCAGTACTTC.

This clonotype showed up just a few times. The genes are TRBV15 and TRBJ1-6; possible D gene TRBD1, 5 bases. The CDR3 consists of 17 residues. Per germline, CDR1 LNHNV and CDR2 YYDKDF (reference sequence). The ends were cut back, 0 bases at V and 7 bases at J, with 16 bases in the middle. CDR3: CATSRERRGTLNSPLHF. The CDR3 coding sequence is TGTGCCACCAGCAGAGAGAGAAGGGGTACGTTGAATTCACCCCTCCACTTT. Variable domain in full (rest from reference TRBV15 and TRBJ1-6): DAMVIQNPRYQVTQFGKPVTLSCSQTLNHNVMYWYQQKSSQAPKLLFHYYDKDFNNEADTPDNFQSRRPNTSFCFLDIRSPGLGDTAMYLCATSRERRGTLNSPLHFGNGTRLTVT.

The table lists this clonotype with a few counts. V gene TRBV19 combines with J gene TRBJ2-2; D is ambiguous. Trimming cost V 5 bases and J 6 bases, with 4 bases left between them. Germline V CDR1 and CDR2: LNHDA, SQIVND (reference sequence). This CDR3 region has 11 residues. CDR3 in DNA: TGTGCCAGTAGTTGGGCCGGGGAGCTGTTTTTT. Protein sequence: CASSWAGELFF.

The chain recombines TRBV12-3 or TRBV12-4 with TRBJ2-1, with a weak D call TRBD2 (5 bases). This CDR3 has 16 residues. The V gene lost 5 bases and the J gene lost 0 bases, with 14 bases spanning the gap. The CDR3 DNA reads as TGTGCCAGCAGTGCCCTGCTAGCAAGCTCCTACAATGAGCAGTTCTTC. Its translation is CASSALLASSYNEQFF.

Many counts were recorded for this clonotype. The V and J genes are TRBV2 and TRBJ2-5, with D perhaps matching TRBD2 (7 bases). The CDR3 is 15 residues long. The ends were cut back, 3 bases at V and 4 bases at J, with 15 bases in the middle. Germline CDR1 SNHLY, CDR2 FYNNEI. For the CDR3, the DNA is TGTGCCAGCAGTGACGAACAGGCGGGGGCAGAGACCCAGTACTTC. Amino acids: CASSDEQAGAETQYF.

The rearrangement uses TRBV11-2 and TRBJ2-3, with 11 bases that match TRBD2. Germline V lookup: CDR1 SGHAT, CDR2 FQNNGV. The CDR3 covers 16 residues. The J segment lost 6 bases and the V segment lost 5 bases, leaving 10 bases of the junction unmatched. Here the CDR3 DNA reads TGTGCCAGCAGCCTCTTAGCGGGAGGGCAAGCCGATACGCAGTATTTT. This codes for CASSLLAGGQADTQYF.